This TCR beta chain was retrieved from a study of T cells after yellow fever vaccination. The authors made TCR cDNA by 5'RACE template switching, adding a universal primer site and UMIs. A single record per CDR3 protein comes from TCRdb applying MiXCR to the 5' RACE reads. The data hold 500,000 to 650,000 distinct CDR3 sequences, with around a sixth observed a single time. The receptor's source is a man younger than 30 who received the YFV17D yellow fever vaccine. The sample here was PBMCs, taken about 5 days after the first yellow fever vaccination.

CDR3 region: CASSFAGTGVNTEAFF. For the CDR3, the DNA is TGTGCCAGCAGCTTCGCTGGGACAGGGGTGAACACTGAAGCTTTCTTT. The rearrangement joins TRBV7-2 to TRBJ1-1; 10 nucleotides align to TRBD1. Germline CDR1 and CDR2: SGHTA and FQGNSA. V shed 3 bases, J shed 0 bases, and the junction held 4 bases outside the gene matches. The CDR3 loop spans 16 amino acids.